The present T cell receptor beta chain was sequenced within a study of blood T cell repertoires in COVID-19. At the level of the study: Acute and convalescent COVID-19 samples came from the United States, Italy and Spain.

The CDR3 spans 14 residues. Trimming pared 8 bases from V and 7 bases from J, leaving 18 bases between. Germline V gene lookup returns CDR1 MNHEY and CDR2 SVGAGI. The repertoire was sequenced with immunoSEQ multiplex PCR; TCRdb's copy has only in-frame clones and lacks some. The data contain 110,000 to 150,000 clones, about four fifths of them singletons. Exposed participants came across a COVID-19 case within 2 weeks before study entry. The chain joins TRBV6-5 to TRBJ2-1; D might be TRBD2 (6 bases). The TCR sequence derives from a woman younger than 30 who had been exposed to COVID-19. The sequenced material came from PBMCs or T cells enriched from blood (not recorded which). The CDR3 loop reads CASALPGSGNEQFF. In DNA form, the CDR3 reads TGTGCCAGCGCCCTCCCGGGGAGCGGGAATGAGCAGTTCTTC.